This T cell receptor beta chain was recorded in a study of blood T cell repertoires in COVID-19 (dated by TCRdb to between 2020 and 2021). For the wider study: The collaborator samples originated in the United States, Italy and Spain and spanned the acute and convalescent phases of COVID-19. Subjects who had been exposed to COVID-19, were actively infected with it, or had recovered from it provided the deeply sampled blood TCRbeta repertoires that made up the dataset. HLA class I and class II types, where available, came from metadata supplied by the sample provider rather than from assay-based typing. A freely available public database, intended as a resource for researchers studying the immune response to SARS-CoV-2, is where the repertoires were released. Sample metadata almost always included a de-identified subject ID, COVID-19 status, age in years and sex. The prospective study material was composed of cDNA or gDNA derived from T cells, B-cell-depleted T cells, or PBMCs. The samples were drawn from two sources: the first 160 participants of the ongoing ImmuneRACE study, and 1,200 or so subjects contributed by 6 global collaborators. The paper as a whole reports these results and caveats: The quantity of clinical and demographic metadata differed by source and by participant and was supplied without curation.

Worth noting for this clone: No cognate antigen has been identified for it. Per-nucleotide qualities are absent, and no much larger clonotype sits a single base away.

TCRbeta CDR3 regions were amplified from genomic DNA using the immunoSEQ Assay, a bias-controlled multiplex PCR. As for how the authors treated the data: Within the assay, amplification of reference gene primers was used to estimate how many nucleated cells each sample contained. Sequence reads were collapsed and filtered to measure the absolute abundance of every unique TCRbeta CDR3 rearrangement. For each sample, productive Simpson clonality was calculated as the square root of Simpson's diversity index over productive rearrangements. TCRdb took over this immuneACCESS table, retaining in-frame rearrangements with V and J assigned. Such tables are incomplete; in checked studies, under half of the missing clones stem from an unresolved V gene, and the remainder is unexplained. V and J calls and clone size are copied from that table; D and trimming were computed from the DNA. This sample comprises about 200,000 clones, about 82% of them detected only once. Roughly 5.9% of the sample is held by the ten biggest clonotypes.

Trimming leaves V shorter by 5 bases and J shorter by 2 bases, with the junction holding 5 bases beyond the gene matches. The CDR3 runs 14 amino acids, cysteine and phenylalanine included. Just CDR3 DNA is preserved here, 42 bases in frame from base 1. Based on the germline V gene, the CDR1 and CDR2 sequences are SGHRS and YFSETQ. Participants in the prospective study were enrolled through a virtual design, were aged roughly 18 to 100 years, and lived in approximately 25 United States geographic areas. In the prospective study, cohorts were assigned on the basis of participant-reported clinical history obtained from a screening survey and a study questionnaire. Mobile phlebotomists in the prospective study collected whole blood, serum and a nasopharyngeal or oropharyngeal swab from every participant. Over a roughly 2-month period, participants in the prospective study had the option of providing additional blood draws and questionnaires. Blood samples from the prospective study were shipped frozen or at room temperature prior to DNA extraction.

The specimen sequenced was PBMCs or T cells enriched from blood (not recorded which). This TCR came from a man in his forties with acute COVID-19. This chain joins TRBV5-1 to TRBJ2-3; the central 7 bases match TRBD2. The CDR3 protein: CASRRGGYTDTQYF. The nucleotide sequence is TGCGCCAGCAGAAGGGGAGGGTACACAGATACGCAGTATTTT. When the CDR3 is completed using the reference TRBV5-1 and TRBJ2-3 genes on either side, the full variable domain is KAGVTQTPRYLIKTRGQQVTLSCSPISGHRSVSWYQQTPGQGLQFLFEYFSETQRNKGNFPGRFSGRQFSNSRSEMNVSTLELGDSALYLCASRRGGYTDTQYFGPGTRLTVL.